These T cell receptor beta chains were read from a single sample in a study of CD8+CD57+ T cells in acquired aplastic anemia. TCRdb passed the reads through MiXCR, listing each CDR3 protein once. The sample holds roughly 240,000 distinct CDR3 sequences, more than 40% seen once. Sequencing was carried out using sorted CD4+, CD8+, or CD8+CD57+ T cells (not recorded which) from PBMCs. The source of these receptors is a human donor with aplastic anemia. The CDR3 runs from the conserved cysteine through the conserved F or W. D genes are given only for firm matches. The size entry is marked missing in some rows and otherwise reads once, few, many or a size class.

v_call,j_call,clone_size,d_call,cdr3_aa,cdr3_nt
TRBV2,TRBJ1-1,-,-,CASSVRASLNTEAFF,TGTGCCAGCAGTGTCCGTGCCAGCCTGAACACTGAAGCTTTCTTT
TRBV5-6,TRBJ1-5,many,-,CASSLATATEPQHF,TGTGCCAGCAGCTTGGCCACAGCCACTGAGCCCCAGCATTTT
TRBV15,TRBJ2-1,-,-,CATSSGERRDEQFF,TGTGCCACCAGCTCTGGAGAACGGCGAGATGAGCAGTTCTTC
TRBV20-1,TRBJ2-7,-,-,CSARRKSYEQYF,TGCAGTGCTAGACGGAAATCCTACGAGCAGTACTTC
TRBV20-1,TRBJ2-7,many,TRBD2,CSAFSGRAAYEQYF,TGCAGTGCGTTTAGCGGGAGGGCAGCTTACGAGCAGTACTTC
TRBV10-2,TRBJ2-4,-,-,CASSLDRAKNIQYF,TGCGCCAGCAGCTTGGACAGAGCCAAAAACATTCAGTACTTC
TRBV5-1,TRBJ1-2,-,TRBD1,CASSSDRDWGYTF,TGCGCCAGCAGCTCCGACAGGGATTGGGGCTACACCTTC
TRBV6-6,TRBJ2-3,many,-,CASSYSRFRTEQYF,TGTGCCAGCAGTTACTCGAGGTTCAGGACCGAGCAGTATTTT
TRBV29-1,TRBJ2-3,-,-,CSVAGQAGSTDTQYF,TGCAGCGTTGCTGGACAAGCGGGTAGCACAGATACGCAGTATTTT
TRBV30,TRBJ2-2,few,-,CAWISGNPTGELFF,TGTGCCTGGATTTCGGGGAATCCGACCGGGGAGCTGTTTTTT
TRBV9,TRBJ1-1,-,-,CASSGGGYTFGSGTEAFF,-
TRBV7-9,TRBJ2-3,many,-,CASSELMGRTDTQYF,TGTGCCAGCAGCGAACTTATGGGCAGAACAGATACGCAGTATTTT
TRBV4-1,TRBJ2-3,-,-,CASSQPSRSTDTQYF,TGCGCCAGCAGCCAACCAAGCAGGAGCACAGATACGCAGTATTTT
TRBV10-3,TRBJ2-1,once,TRBD2,CAISVPPTTSGGAFNEQFF,TGTGCCATCAGTGTACCGCCAACGACTAGCGGGGGGGCCTTCAATGAGCAGTTCTTC
TRBV25-1,TRBJ2-7,-,TRBD1,CASSEYQGARREQYF,TGTGCCAGCAGTGAATATCAGGGGGCGAGACGCGAGCAGTACTTC
TRBV6-1,TRBJ2-3,few,-,CASSESIGPSTDTQYF,TGTGCCAGCAGTGAAAGTATTGGGCCGAGCACAGATACGCAGTATTTT
TRBV9,TRBJ2-6,-,TRBD1,CASSEAPGGRGANVLTF,TGTGCCAGCAGTGAAGCGCCAGGGGGCAGGGGGGCCAACGTCCTGACTTTC
TRBV9,TRBJ2-1,-,TRBD2,CASSGASGLQQRNEQFF,TGTGCCAGCAGCGGGGCTAGCGGCCTCCAACAGCGGAATGAGCAGTTCTTC
TRBV2,TRBJ2-1,few,-,CASSYYLSYNGQFF,TGTGCCAGCAGTTACTACCTCTCCTACAATGGGCAGTTCTTC
TRBV20-1,TRBJ1-1,many,TRBD1,CSARNFPGQGDTEAFF,TGCAGTGCTCGGAACTTTCCGGGACAGGGAGACACTGAAGCTTTCTTT
TRBV28,TRBJ1-6,-,TRBD1,CASSLEQGAGNSPLHF,TGTGCCAGCAGTTTGGAACAGGGGGCGGGTAATTCACCCCTCCACTTT
TRBV19,TRBJ1-5,-,-,CASSELQDSNQPQHF,TGTGCCAGTAGTGAACTTCAGGATAGCAATCAGCCCCAGCATTTT
TRBV5-6,TRBJ2-7,-,-,CASSALGLGSYEQYF,TGTGCCAGCAGCGCTCTAGGGCTGGGCTCCTACGAGCAGTACTTC
TRBV10-3,TRBJ1-3,many,-,CAISEGRGVSGNTIYF,TGTGCCATCAGTGAGGGCAGGGGAGTCTCTGGAAACACCATATATTTT
TRBV9,TRBJ2-1,few,-,CASSPSGNEQFF,TGTGCCAGCAGTCCCAGTGGGAATGAGCAGTTCTTC
TRBV10-3,TRBJ2-1,-,-,CAITSGVYNEQFF,TGTGCCATCACCTCGGGGGTCTACAATGAGCAGTTCTTC
TRBV3-1,TRBJ2-1,few,TRBD2,CASSQGTSGRPYEQFF,TGTGCCAGCAGCCAAGGAACTAGCGGGAGGCCCTATGAGCAGTTCTTC
TRBV20-1,TRBJ2-3,many,-,CSARDTGARDTQYF,TGCAGTGCTAGAGATACGGGGGCCCGAGATACGCAGTATTTT
TRBV11-1,TRBJ2-3,-,-,CASSLDTQYF,TGTGCCAGCTCTCTCGATACGCAGTATTTT
TRBV6-1,TRBJ1-2,few,TRBD1,CASSDPGQTLDYGYTF,TGTGCCAGCAGTGACCCGGGACAGACCTTAGACTATGGCTACACCTTC